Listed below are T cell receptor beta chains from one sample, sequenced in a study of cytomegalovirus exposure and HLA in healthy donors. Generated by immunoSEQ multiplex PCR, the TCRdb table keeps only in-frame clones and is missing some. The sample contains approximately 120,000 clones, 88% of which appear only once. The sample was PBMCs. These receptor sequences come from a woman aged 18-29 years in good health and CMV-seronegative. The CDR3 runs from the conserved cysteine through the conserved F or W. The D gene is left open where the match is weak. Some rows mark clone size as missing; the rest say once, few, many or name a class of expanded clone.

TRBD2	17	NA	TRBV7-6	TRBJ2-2	TGTGCCAGCAGCTTAGGACTAGCGGGCCCGAGGACCGGGGAGCTGTTTTTT	CASSLGLAGPRTGELFF
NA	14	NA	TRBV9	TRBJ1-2	TGTGCCAGCAGAGACATGGGAGCTAACTATGGCTACACCTTC	CASRDMGANYGYTF
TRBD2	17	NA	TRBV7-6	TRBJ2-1	TGTGCCAGCAGCTTAGCAGCTAGCGGTTCTTCCTACAATGAGCAGTTCTTC	CASSLAASGSSYNEQFF
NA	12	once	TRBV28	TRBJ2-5	TGTGCCAGCAGTCAAATGAGGGAGACCCAGTACTTC	CASSQMRETQYF
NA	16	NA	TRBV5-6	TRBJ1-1	TGTGCCAGCAGCTTGATTGGGTCCGGGGGGAACACTGAAGCTTTCTTT	CASSLIGSGGNTEAFF
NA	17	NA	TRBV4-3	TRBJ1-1	TGCGCCAGCAGCCAAGACTGGCGGGGACTGAAGCGGGGGTTTTACTTCTTT	CASSQDWRGLKRGFYFF
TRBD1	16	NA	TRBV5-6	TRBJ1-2	TGTGCCAGCAGCGCGGACAGGGGGCGCCGTAACTATGGCTACACCTTC	CASSADRGRRNYGYTF
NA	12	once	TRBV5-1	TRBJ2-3	TGCGCCAGCCGGCGGGGAACAGATACGCAGTATTTT	CASRRGTDTQYF
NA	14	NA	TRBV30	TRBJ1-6	TGTGCCTGGAGTGCACTAACTCTAGGTTCACCCCTCCACTTT	CAWSALTLGSPLHF
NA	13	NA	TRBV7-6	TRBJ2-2	TGTGCCAGCAGCCCAGGGTCCCCCGGGGAGCTGTTTTTT	CASSPGSPGELFF
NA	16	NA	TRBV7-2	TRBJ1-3	TGTGCCAGCAGCCGATTTCCAGGGGCAACAGGAAACACCATATATTTT	CASSRFPGATGNTIYF
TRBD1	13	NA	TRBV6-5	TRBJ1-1	TGTGCCAGCAGATACAGGGGCGGCACTGAAGCTTTCTTT	CASRYRGGTEAFF
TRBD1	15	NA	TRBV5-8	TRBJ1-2	TGTGCCAGCAGCTTGCGGGGACAGGGATCTCGCGGCTACACCTTC	CASSLRGQGSRGYTF
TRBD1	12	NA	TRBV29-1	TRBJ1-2	TGCAGCGGGACAGGGGGTAACTATGGCTACACCTTC	CSGTGGNYGYTF
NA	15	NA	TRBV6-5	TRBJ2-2	TGTGCCAGCAGTTACTTCTCAGGGGCGCAACGGGAGCTGTTTTTT	CASSYFSGAQRELFF
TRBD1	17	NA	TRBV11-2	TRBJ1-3	TGTGCCAGCAGCTTAGCCGGGGACAGGGCAGCCGGAAACACCATATATTTT	CASSLAGDRAAGNTIYF
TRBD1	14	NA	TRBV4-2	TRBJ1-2	TGTGCCAGCAGCCAAAGGACAGGGGGCGATGGCTACACCTTC	CASSQRTGGDGYTF
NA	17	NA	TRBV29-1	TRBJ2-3	TGCAGCGTTGTCGGTACAGGTCAAGGCGGCCTCACAGATACGCAGTATTTT	CSVVGTGQGGLTDTQYF
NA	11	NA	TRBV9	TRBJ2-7	TGTGCCAGCAGCCCAGGGCACGAGCAGTACTTC	CASSPGHEQYF
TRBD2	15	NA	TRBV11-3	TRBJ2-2	TGTGCCAGCAGCTTAGAAGGGGAGGGGTCCGGGGAGCTGTTTTTT	CASSLEGEGSGELFF
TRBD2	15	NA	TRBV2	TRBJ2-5	TGTGCCAGCACAATTGGCGGGGGATGGGGAGAGACCCAGTACTTC	CASTIGGGWGETQYF
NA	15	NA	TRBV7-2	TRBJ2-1	TGTGCCAGCAGCTTAGTAGCGGTAGGCTACAATGAGCAGTTCTTC	CASSLVAVGYNEQFF
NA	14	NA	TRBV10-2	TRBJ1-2	TGCGCCAGCAGGTTAAGCGGGACACACTATGGCTACACCTTC	CASRLSGTHYGYTF
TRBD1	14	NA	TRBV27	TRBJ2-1	TGTGCCAGCGGTGACAGGGCGAAGTACAATGAGCAGTTCTTC	CASGDRAKYNEQFF
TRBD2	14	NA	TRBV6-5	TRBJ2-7	TGTGCCAGCAGTGCTAGCGGGAGTTACTACGAGCAGTACTTC	CASSASGSYYEQYF
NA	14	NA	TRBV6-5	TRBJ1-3	TGTGCCAGCAGACGGGGGAGCTCTGGAAACACCATATATTTT	CASRRGSSGNTIYF